These 27 T cell receptor beta chains share one sample of origin, sequenced in a study of blood T cell repertoires in COVID-19. Clones were read by immunoSEQ multiplex PCR, and TCRdb kept only the in-frame ones, dropping some. The sample carries about 150,000 clones, 80% to 85% recorded once. Source material: PBMCs or T cells enriched from blood (not recorded which). Every receptor here comes from a woman in her forties or fifties who had recovered from COVID-19.

CDR3 coding DNA: TGTGCCAGCAGCTCGCCCCTCAGGGGGGACTCTGGGGCCAACGTCCTGACTTTC. This encodes CASSSPLRGDSGANVLTF. The chain is built from TRBV7-8 and TRBJ2-6; a possible D gene is TRBD1 (7 bases). V shed 4 bases and J shed 0 bases, with 16 bases lying between them. The CDR3 has 18 residues. The germline V gene encodes CDR1 SGHVS and CDR2 FQNEAQ. Full variable domain (rest looked up from reference TRBV7-8 and TRBJ2-6): GAGVSQSPRYKVAKRGQDVALRCDPISGHVSLFWYQQALGQGPEFLTYFQNEAQLDKSGLPSDRFFAERPEGSVSTLKIQRTQQEDSAVYLCASSSPLRGDSGANVLTFGAGSRLTVL.

The J gene is TRBJ2-5, the V gene TRBV29-1; D not certain. There are 11 residues in the CDR3. From germline, CDR1 is SQVTM and CDR2 ANQGSEA. V lost 0 bases and J lost 4, with 3 bases in between. The CDR3 region is CSVEDLETQYF. The CDR3 nucleotides read TGCAGCGTTGAAGACCTAGAGACCCAGTACTTC.

V is TRBV19 and J is TRBJ1-5; TRBD1 might be the D (5 bases). Trimming shortened V by 7 bases and J by 1 base, and 14 bases separated the two germline ends. CDR3 size: 15 residues. Germline V gene sequence: CDR1 LNHDA, CDR2 SQIVND (reference sequence). CDR3 coding DNA: TGTGCCAGTACCCTGGGGGGAGGAAGCAATCAGCCCCAGCATTTT. Residues: CASTLGGGSNQPQHF.

The gene calls are TRBV28 and TRBJ1-5; 8 bases fit TRBD1. Looked up from germline, CDR1 is MDHEN and CDR2 is SYDVKM. The J segment lost 4 bases and the V segment lost 5 bases, leaving 31 bases of the junction unmatched. The CDR3 is made up of 23 amino acids. This chain's CDR3 is CASSPRGLGFGQGMTGQNQPQHF. The CDR3 DNA follows: TGTGCCAGCAGTCCTAGGGGTTTGGGGTTTGGACAGGGAATGACGGGGCAAAATCAGCCCCAGCATTTT.

The rearrangement links TRBV6-1 to TRBJ2-2; 8 bases map to TRBD2. From germline, CDR1 is MNHNS and CDR2 SASEGT. The CDR3 is 15 residues long. Unmatched junction bases numbered 0, after V lost 2 bases and J lost 1 base. The CDR3, as DNA: TGTGCCAGCAGTGAACTAGCGGGGAACACCGGGGAGCTGTTTTTT. It translates to CASSELAGNTGELFF.

This chain uses TRBV5-1 with TRBJ2-3, with D perhaps TRBD2 (6 bases). Germline assignment: CDR1 SGHRS and CDR2 YFSETQ. The CDR3 is made up of 15 amino acids. V shed 4 bases and J shed 1 base, with 13 bases lying between them. The CDR3 region has the DNA TGCGCCAGCAGCCTAAGGCCTAGCGGCACAGATACGCAGTATTTT. Translated: CASSLRPSGTDTQYF.

The chain joins TRBV27 to TRBJ2-3; the match to TRBD2 covers 9 bases. The CDR3 runs to 14 residues. Germline V gene sequence: CDR1 MNHEY, CDR2 SMNVEV (reference sequence). V lost 4 bases to trimming and J lost 4 bases; unmatched junction nucleotides: 3. CDR3 region: CASSSWTSADTQYF. The DNA of the CDR3 is TGTGCCAGCAGTTCGTGGACTAGCGCAGATACGCAGTATTTT.

This clone was counted a single time. This sequence joins TRBV19 and TRBJ2-3; TRBD2 might be the D (5 bases). Germline CDR1 reads LNHDA; CDR2 reads SQIVND (reference sequence). The CDR3 covers 14 residues. The germline V and J ends were trimmed by 3 bases and 5 bases, with 12 bases remaining between them. CDR3 residues: CASSIGSPGDTQYF. DNA for the CDR3: TGTGCCAGTAGTATTGGGAGCCCAGGAGATACGCAGTATTTT.

Regarding this clone: The same CDR3 arises from other DNA sequences in this sample as well. The gene calls are TRBV12-3 or TRBV12-4 and TRBJ1-1, with D possibly being TRBD1 (6 bases). Trimming took 3 bases from V and 5 from J, leaving 10 bases between them. The CDR3 runs to 13 residues. The CDR3 loop reads CASSFRGGTEAFF. The CDR3 DNA follows: TGTGCCAGCAGTTTCAGAGGGGGTACTGAAGCTTTCTTT.

This chain uses TRBV29-1 with TRBJ2-1; no clear D. The length of the CDR3 is 13 residues. Trimming cost V 4 bases and J 0 bases, with 7 bases left between them. From germline, CDR1 is SQVTM and CDR2 ANQGSEA. This CDR3 reads CSVVRSSYNEQFF. Written as DNA, the CDR3 is TGCAGCGTTGTGAGAAGCTCCTACAATGAGCAGTTCTTC.

CDR3 nucleotide sequence: TGCGCCAGCTCGAACCGGACTAGCGGGAGAGATACGCAGTATTTT. The encoded protein is CASSNRTSGRDTQYF. The rearrangement links TRBV5-1 to TRBJ2-3; TRBD2 agrees at 13 bases. CDR3 length: 15 residues. V lost 7 bases to trimming and J lost 5 bases; unmatched junction nucleotides: 7. Germline V gives CDR1 SGHRS, CDR2 YFSETQ.

The rearrangement links TRBV5-1 to TRBJ2-2; no firm D call. With 0 bases removed from V and 4 bases from J, the gap between germline ends came to 7 bases. The CDR3 totals 14 residues. CDR1 is SGHRS and CDR2 is YFSETQ in the germline V gene. The DNA of the CDR3 is TGCGCCAGCAGCTTGGCTGCGGTCACCGGGGAGCTGTTTTTT. Amino acids: CASSLAAVTGELFF.

The CDR3 bases are TGTGCCAGCAGCCACTTACTAGCGGGGGCTGGATACAATGAGCAGTTCTTC. It encodes CASSHLLAGAGYNEQFF. This sequence joins TRBV4-2 and TRBJ2-1; the match to TRBD2 covers 11 bases. V lost 3 bases and J lost 4; bases outside the gene matches: 8. CDR1 is LGHNA and CDR2 is YNFKEQ in the germline V gene. This CDR3 region has 17 residues.

The chain carries TRBV4-3 and TRBJ2-3; D remains unclear. V was pared by 1 base and J by 2 bases, with 10 bases between. CDR1 is LGHNA and CDR2 is YSLEER in the germline V gene. This CDR3 has 15 residues. DNA of the CDR3: TGCGCCAGCAGCCAAGCTGACGGGTACACAGATACGCAGTATTTT. Translation: CASSQADGYTDTQYF.

Only a few counts were recorded for this clone. The genes are TRBV19 and TRBJ2-2, with 7 nucleotides matching TRBD2. This CDR3 is built from 13 residues. Germline assignment: CDR1 LNHDA and CDR2 SQIVND (reference sequence). Trimming took 3 bases from V and 5 from J; bases not matched to a gene: 0. The CDR3 DNA is TGTGCCAGTAGTATCGGGGGGACCGGGGAGCTGTTTTTT. This sequence encodes CASSIGGTGELFF.

The rearrangement links TRBV5-4 to TRBJ1-2; D is perhaps TRBD1 (6 bases). V was clipped by 0 bases and J by 1 base, with 10 bases between them. Germline CDR1 reads SGHNT; CDR2 reads YYREEE (reference sequence). The CDR3 consists of 15 residues. CDR3 sequence reads: CASSLASGVNYGYTF. As DNA, the CDR3 is TGTGCCAGCAGCTTGGCGTCAGGGGTTAACTATGGCTACACCTTC.

The chain uses TRBV7-2 and TRBJ2-1, with D possibly TRBD1 on 6 matching bases. The CDR3 is made up of 17 amino acids. The V end lost 5 bases, the J end lost 12 bases, and 29 bases lay between the germline ends. Germline V gives CDR1 SGHTA, CDR2 FQGNSA. The CDR3, as DNA: TGTGCCAGCAGCCATATCCCCACCACAGGGCAGCGGAGTCGGCAGTTCTTC. It specifies CASSHIPTTGQRSRQFF.

V is TRBV5-6 and J is TRBJ2-2; D may be TRBD2 (5 bases). The length of the CDR3 is 15 residues. V was cut by 0 bases and J by 3 bases, with 9 bases left in between. CDR1 and CDR2 (germline): SGHDT, YYEEEE. CDR3 sequence (DNA): TGTGCCAGCAGCTTGGGACGCGGGTACACCGGGGAGCTGTTTTTT. It specifies CASSLGRGYTGELFF.

The table lists this clone with a few counts. The chain uses TRBV7-3 and TRBJ2-1; TRBD2 matches at 9 bases. CDR3 size: 15 residues. Unmatched junction bases numbered 3, after V lost 0 bases and J lost 6 bases. In germline, CDR1 is SGHTA, CDR2 FQGTGA. CDR3 amino acids: CASSLTTSGLNEQFF. For the CDR3, the DNA is TGTGCCAGCAGCTTAACGACTAGCGGACTCAATGAGCAGTTCTTC.

This chain uses TRBV11-3 with TRBJ1-5; 8 nucleotides line up with TRBD1. The CDR3 consists of 16 residues. Looked up from germline, CDR1 is SGHNT and CDR2 is YENEEA. The V segment lost 1 base and the J segment 5 bases; nucleotides outside the gene matches: 7. CDR3: CASSLAPDRGYQPQHF. CDR3 nucleotides: TGTGCCAGCAGCTTAGCTCCAGACAGGGGATATCAGCCCCAGCATTTT.

The DNA of the CDR3 is TGTGCCAGCACCCTGACCCCCCGGGGCTCTGGGGCCAACGTCCTGACTTTC. It translates to CASTLTPRGSGANVLTF. V and J are TRBV7-3 and TRBJ2-6, with D possibly TRBD2 on 5 matching bases. This CDR3 has 17 residues. Germline CDR1 SGHTA, CDR2 FQGTGA. V was shortened by 7 bases and J by 0 bases, with 16 bases between the two germline ends.

This clone showed up many times. The rearrangement links TRBV2 to TRBJ2-1; 8 nucleotides match TRBD1. V dropped 6 bases and J dropped 7; count of bases not matched to a gene: 11. The CDR3 has 15 residues. Germline CDR1 reads SNHLY; CDR2 reads FYNNEI. The CDR3 loop is CASRVERQGMNEQFF. The CDR3 DNA is TGTGCCAGCAGAGTAGAGAGACAGGGGATGAATGAGCAGTTCTTC.

The genes are TRBV5-1 and TRBJ1-5, with 9 bases matching TRBD1. CDR3 size: 14 residues. V shed 4 bases, J shed 5 bases, and the junction held 4 bases outside the gene matches. CDR1 and CDR2 from the germline V gene are SGHRS and YFSETQ. The CDR3 bases are TGCGCCAGCAGCCAGACAGGGGGGGATCAGCCCCAGCATTTT. Encoded protein: CASSQTGGDQPQHF.

The chain combines TRBV9 with TRBJ1-3, with D perhaps TRBD1 (5 bases). The CDR3 spans 14 residues. The V end lost 2 bases, the J end lost 0 bases, and 6 bases lay between the germline ends. In germline, CDR1 is SGDLS, CDR2 YYNGEE. The CDR3 nucleotides are TGTGCCAGCAGCGTCGACAGCTCTGGAAACACCATATATTTT. This gives the protein CASSVDSSGNTIYF. The variable domain in full, completed from reference TRBV9 and TRBJ1-3, reads DSGVTQTPKHLITATGQRVTLRCSPRSGDLSVYWYQQSLDQGLQFLIQYYNGEERAKGNILERFSAQQFPDLHSELNLSSLELGDSALYFCASSVDSSGNTIYFGEGSWLTVV.

The sample holds many counts of this clone. The J gene is TRBJ1-6, the V gene TRBV9; no clear D. CDR3 length: 14 residues. Germline V lookup: CDR1 SGDLS, CDR2 YYNGEE. Trimming pared 3 bases from V and 8 bases from J, leaving 12 bases between. CDR3 amino acids: CASSESRSDSPLHF. The CDR3 nucleotides are TGTGCCAGCAGCGAATCCAGGTCGGATTCACCCCTCCACTTT.

The chain employs TRBV28 and TRBJ2-7, with 7 bases that match TRBD1. V dropped 1 base and J dropped 7; count of bases not matched to a gene: 16. CDR1 and CDR2 (germline): MDHEN, SYDVKM. There are 17 residues in the CDR3. CDR3: CASSLYGSRDRAREQYF. CDR3 DNA sequence: TGTGCCAGCAGTTTATATGGTAGCCGAGACAGGGCTCGGGAGCAGTACTTC.

The chain joins TRBV3-1 (or the pseudogene TRBV3-2) to TRBJ1-5; 9 positions agree with TRBD1. The CDR3 consists of 16 residues. The trim removed 1 base at V and 6 bases at J, leaving 7 bases unmatched. Looked up from germline, CDR1 is LGHDT and CDR2 is YNNKEL (reference sequence). CDR3 bases: TGTGCCAGCAGCCAAGGGGGACAGGGTTATAGTCAGCCCCAGCATTTT. Its translation: CASSQGGQGYSQPQHF.